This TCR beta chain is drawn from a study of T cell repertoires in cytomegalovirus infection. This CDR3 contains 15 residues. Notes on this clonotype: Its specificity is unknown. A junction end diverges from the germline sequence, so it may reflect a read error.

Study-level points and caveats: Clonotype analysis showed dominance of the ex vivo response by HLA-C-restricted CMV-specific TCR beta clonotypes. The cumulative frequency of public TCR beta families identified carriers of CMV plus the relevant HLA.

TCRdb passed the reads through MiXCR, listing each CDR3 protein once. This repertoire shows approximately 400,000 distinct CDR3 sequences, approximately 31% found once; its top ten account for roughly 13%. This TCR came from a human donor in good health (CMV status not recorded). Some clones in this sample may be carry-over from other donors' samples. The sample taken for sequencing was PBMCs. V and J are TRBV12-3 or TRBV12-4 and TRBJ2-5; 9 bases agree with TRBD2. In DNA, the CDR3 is TGTGCCAGCAGTACTAGCGGGCAATACCAAGAGACCGAGTACTTC. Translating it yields CASSTSGQYQETEYF.